These 6 T cell receptor beta chains were all obtained from the same sample, sequenced in a study of blood T cells in healthy people across ages. Using a J-beta primer mix together with a sample-barcoded 5' primer, a second PCR was run for roughly 7 to 12 cycles. Each CDR3 protein is one row after TCRdb ran MiXCR on the 5' RACE reads. The sample lists more than 650,000 distinct CDR3 sequences, about 20% occurring once. Sequenced input: blood. These receptors were obtained from a man between 70 and 80 years old in good health.

This clonotype was seen at least ten times. The J gene is TRBJ2-1, the V gene TRBV5-1, with 7 nucleotides matching TRBD2. Germline CDR1 and CDR2: SGHRS and YFSETQ. CDR3 length: 14 amino acids. Trimming removed 7 bases from V and 5 bases from J; junction bases left unmatched: 9. This CDR3 is CASAFSGLNNEQFF. The CDR3 DNA follows: TGCGCCAGCGCCTTTAGCGGGCTTAACAATGAGCAGTTCTTC.

This clonotype showed up just a few times. The genes are TRBV7-9 and TRBJ2-7; perhaps TRBD2 as D (5 bases). The assigned J gene may be wrong: the sequence end matches TRBJ2-1 better. This CDR3 has 18 amino acids. Germline values: CDR1 SEHNR, CDR2 FQNEAQ (reference sequence). The CDR3: CASSLAPRSYSGHNEQFF. Written as DNA, the CDR3 is TGTGCCAGCAGCTTAGCGCCTCGATCGTACAGCGGACACAATGAGCAGTTCTTC.

The chain combines TRBV15 with TRBJ1-5; no firm D call. V was pared by 0 bases and J by 9 bases, with 12 bases between. The CDR3 contains 14 residues. In germline, CDR1 is LNHNV, CDR2 YYDKDF (reference sequence). The CDR3 sequence: CATSRDQKGPPQHF. CDR3 nucleotide sequence: TGTGCCACCAGCAGAGATCAGAAGGGTCCGCCCCAGCATTTT.

This clonotype was seen only a few times. The genes are TRBV7-2 and TRBJ2-3, with 9 bases lining up with TRBD2. Germline CDR1 SGHTA, CDR2 FQGNSA. The junction had 7 bases not matched to a gene; V was cut back by 0 bases and J by 6 bases. This CDR3 has 16 residues. CDR3 bases: TGTGCCAGCAGCTTAGCCCCAGCGGGAGGATCGGATACGCAGTATTTT. It translates to CASSLAPAGGSDTQYF.

The chain employs TRBV7-9 and TRBJ2-5, with D tentatively TRBD1 (5 bases). The J call is in doubt because the DNA end fits TRBJ2-1 better. This CDR3 is built from 14 residues. Per the germline V gene, CDR1 is SEHNR and CDR2 is FQNEAQ (reference sequence). This chain's CDR3 is CASSHAGQSNEQFF. The CDR3 DNA reads as TGTGCCAGCAGTCACGCAGGACAAAGCAATGAGCAGTTCTTC.

In this sample, this clonotype turned up a few times. The V gene is TRBV29-1, the J gene TRBJ2-1, with no clear D. Germline V gene lookup returns CDR1 SQVTM and CDR2 ANQGSEA. The CDR3 sequence is 12 residues long. The V end was cut by 7 bases, the J end by 3 bases, with 10 bases between. CDR3 region: CSARSRYNEQFF. In DNA form, the CDR3 reads TGCAGCGCGCGCAGCCGCTACAATGAGCAGTTCTTC.